This T cell receptor beta chain comes out of a study of OX40 agonist ivuxolimab in advanced cancers. Turning to the study itself: Patients got intravenous ivuxolimab at 0.01 to 10 mg/kg every 2 weeks. Patients were roughly 83% male with ages about 20 to 79, mean 60.

Whole-study results and caveats: The study found that CD8+ T cells averaged more expanded clones than CD4+.

Points on this clone: What it binds is unknown.

Profiled with immunoSEQ multiplex PCR; TCRdb holds only in-frame clones, not every one. The data contain about 75,000 clones, 80% to 90% of them singletons. V was clipped by 6 bases and J by 8 bases; unmatched bases: 7. Germline CDR1 reads MNHNY; CDR2 reads SVGAGI (reference sequence). The CDR3 totals 14 residues. Material: CD4+ or CD8+ T cells sorted from blood, obtained in a trial of the OX40 agonist ivuxolimab. The TCR sequence derives from an adult with an advanced solid tumor such as melanoma, head and neck, liver or kidney cancer. This chain uses TRBV6-6 with TRBJ1-1, with TRBD1 identical over 12 bases. The CDR3 sequence: CASSPGTGGFEAFF. CDR3 sequence (DNA): TGTGCCAGCAGCCCCGGGACAGGGGGCTTCGAAGCTTTCTTT.